This T cell receptor beta chain is drawn from a study of Ad26.COV2.S vaccination and SARS-CoV-2 variants. General study points: It is possible that the TCR breadth and depth analyses underestimated the total T cell responses.

The repertoire was sequenced with immunoSEQ multiplex PCR; TCRdb's copy has only in-frame clones and lacks some. This sample has about 350,000 clones, with under 95% found just once. As regards this clone: The antigen remains undetermined.

The source is a human donor who had recovered from COVID-19. The source material was peripheral blood, sampled after recovery from COVID-19.

CDR3 DNA: TGTGCCAGCAGCCAAGCCCCAACGGTGACAGCCCTTGGGGACGAGCAGTACTTC. Its translation is CASSQAPTVTALGDEQYF. The rearrangement uses TRBV14 and TRBJ2-7, with a weak D call TRBD1 (5 bases). The CDR3 has 18 residues. V shed 1 base and J shed 5 bases, with 24 bases lying between them. The germline V gene encodes CDR1 SGHDN and CDR2 FVKESK.